This TCR beta chain appears in the sequencing data of a study of T cell changes during pregnancy in multiple sclerosis. TCRdb keeps only in-frame clones here, not all; method: immunoSEQ multiplex PCR. The table includes 50,000 to 75,000 clones, about 88% detected once. CDR1 is LNHNV and CDR2 is YYDKDF in the germline V gene (reference sequence). With 5 bases clipped from V and 5 bases from J, the junction kept 3 bases outside the gene matches. This CDR3 spans 13 amino acids. This chain connects TRBV15 to TRBJ1-1; 9 positions match TRBD1. The receptor was derived from a female donor in good health, enrolled as a control in a pregnancy study. The material was peripheral blood, obtained in the first trimester of pregnancy. The CDR3: CATSPGQGTEAFF. The CDR3 nucleotides read TGTGCCACCAGCCCGGGACAGGGAACTGAAGCTTTCTTT.